This T cell receptor (beta chain) was obtained from a study of CD8+CD57+ T cells in acquired aplastic anemia. Study-wide results and limits: Around 29 CD8+ CDR3 sequences were shared between patients and controls.

Germline V gene sequence: CDR1 LNHNV, CDR2 YYDKDF (reference sequence). V lost 0 bases and J lost 5; bases outside the gene matches: 5. The CDR3 covers 15 residues. TCR beta VDJ and CDR3 were profiled, and genomic DNA was the template. TCRdb reanalysed the reads using MiXCR and keeps one entry per CDR3 protein. This sample carries some 220,000 distinct CDR3 sequences, approximately 35% of them seen once, and the ten largest clones take 1.1%. Remarks on this clonotype: The target antigen is unknown.

The receptor was isolated from a human donor in good health, serving as a control. The sequenced sample was sorted CD4+, CD8+, or CD8+CD57+ T cells (not recorded which) from PBMCs. V gene TRBV15 combines with J gene TRBJ2-5; 8 nucleotides line up with TRBD2. This CDR3 reads CATSRDHSGVETQYF. DNA of the CDR3: TGTGCCACCAGCAGAGATCATAGCGGGGTGGAGACCCAGTACTTC.